Shown below are 28 T cell receptor beta chains from a single sample sequenced in a study of graft-versus-host responses after intestinal transplantation (dated by TCRdb to the early 2020s). Library method: the immunoSEQ multiplex PCR assay. TCRdb holds this immuneACCESS table with in-frame rearrangements only. Some clones are missing; in checked studies, unresolved V genes explain under half, and the rest has no known cause. The sample table contains approximately 120,000 clones; only one count was recorded for around nine tenths of them. Over 0.15% of the sample is held by the ten biggest clonotypes. Their cognate antigens are unknown. What this sample's time point label stands for: cells obtained before transplantation from donor or recipient. The starting material was unstimulated CD4+ T cells sorted from spleen or lymph node cells, obtained before intestinal transplant. The receptors originated from a human donor who received an intestinal transplant.

The rearrangement joins TRBV7-3 to TRBJ1-2; the D gene is possibly TRBD1 (6 bases). Germline V lookup: CDR1 SGHTA, CDR2 FQGTGA. V lost 0 bases, J lost 8 bases, and 13 bases lay in between. There are 14 residues in the CDR3. The DNA of the CDR3 is TGTGCCAGCAGCTTAACGCGGGACAAAGAGGGCTACACCTTC. It yields the protein CASSLTRDKEGYTF.

The chain carries TRBV25-1 and TRBJ2-1; 7 bases line up with TRBD2. This CDR3 has 16 residues. Germline loops: CDR1 MGHDK, CDR2 SYGVNS. After removal of 2 bases from V and 6 bases from J, the junction contained 10 bases not matched to a gene. The CDR3 region has the DNA TGTGCCAGCAGTGAAGTGGTGGGGGGGAATTTCAATGAGCAGTTCTTC. This encodes CASSEVVGGNFNEQFF.

A note on this clone: At one end the junction does not follow the germline gene, possibly because of a read error. This chain uses TRBV9 with TRBJ2-7; TRBD2 is a possible D gene (6 bases). The CDR3 contains 15 residues. From germline, CDR1 is SGDLS and CDR2 YYNGEE. CDR3 loop: CASSGTEAGYYGQYF. In nucleotides, the CDR3 is TGTGCCAGCAGCGGGACCGAGGCGGGGTACTACGGGCAGTACTTC. The full variable domain, with the rest looked up from reference TRBV9 and TRBJ2-7, is DSGVTQTPKHLITATGQRVTLRCSPRSGDLSVYWYQQSLDQGLQFLIQYYNGEERAKGNILERFSAQQFPDLHSELNLSSLELGDSALYFCASSGTEAGYYGQYFGPGTRLTVT.

The chain employs TRBV7-6 and TRBJ1-1; TRBD1 matches at 9 bases. Germline V gene sequence: CDR1 SGHVS, CDR2 FNYEAQ. This CDR3 contains 16 residues. V shed 2 bases and J 11 bases; nucleotides not matched to a gene: 15. This CDR3 reads CASSLSPTGGTREAFF. The CDR3 coding sequence is TGTGCCAGCAGCTTATCCCCGACAGGGGGGACACGGGAGGCTTTCTTT.

The gene calls are TRBV5-1 and TRBJ2-1; 9 bases match TRBD2. J was trimmed by 6 bases and V by 0 bases; bases with no gene match: 10. This CDR3 region has 17 residues. The germline V gene encodes CDR1 SGHRS and CDR2 YFSETQ. The CDR3 DNA sequence: TGCGCCAGCAGCTTGGCCCCGGGGGCTAGCGGGGCCAATGAGCAGTTCTTC. It is translated as CASSLAPGASGANEQFF.

This clone was detected only once. The chain has TRBV25-1 and TRBJ2-7, with TRBD2 matching over 8 bases. CDR1 and CDR2 from the germline V gene are MGHDK and SYGVNS. The CDR3 spans 15 residues. The ends lost 6 bases at V and 0 bases at J; junction bases unmatched: 7. CDR3 sequence: CASSVSGASSYEQYF. In DNA, the CDR3 is TGTGCCAGCAGCGTTAGCGGGGCAAGCTCCTACGAGCAGTACTTC.

This sequence joins TRBV19 and TRBJ1-2; D is unresolved. The CDR3 covers 15 residues. The germline V gene encodes CDR1 LNHDA and CDR2 SQIVND (reference sequence). V was shortened by 2 bases and J by 5 bases, with 15 bases between the two germline ends. The CDR3 bases are TGTGCCAGTAGTATAAACGCGGTCGCATCGTATGGCTACACCTTC. Its protein is CASSINAVASYGYTF.

This rearrangement joins TRBV30 to TRBJ1-4, with unresolved D. The CDR3 loop spans 11 amino acids. V lost 2 bases to trimming and J lost 7 bases, with 5 bases between them. The germline V gene encodes CDR1 GTSNPN and CDR2 SVGIG (reference sequence). CDR3 loop: CAWSNPEKLFF. The CDR3 region has the DNA TGTGCCTGGAGTAATCCTGAAAAACTGTTTTTT.

This clone has a single count. The rearrangement uses TRBV7-2 and TRBJ2-3; D perhaps matches TRBD2 (6 bases). The germline V gene encodes CDR1 SGHTA and CDR2 FQGNSA. The V gene lost 6 bases and the J gene lost 2 bases, with 9 bases spanning the gap. CDR3 length: 13 amino acids. As DNA, the CDR3 is TGTGCCAGCAGTCGGGGACTCACAGATACGCAGTATTTT. This sequence encodes CASSRGLTDTQYF.

V usage is TRBV6-5 and J usage is TRBJ1-5; 8 bases are a match to TRBD1. This CDR3 is 15 amino acids long. CDR1 is MNHEY, CDR2 SVGAGI, per germline. The V segment lost 9 bases and the J segment 0 bases; nucleotides outside the gene matches: 7. The CDR3 spells CASSATGVSNQPQHF. The CDR3 bases are TGTGCCAGTTCAGCGACAGGGGTTAGCAATCAGCCCCAGCATTTT.

This clone was picked up one time. The V and J genes are TRBV9 and TRBJ1-6; TRBD1 aligns across 8 bases. CDR1 SGDLS and CDR2 YYNGEE come from the germline V gene. V gave up 0 bases and J gave up 9 bases; unmatched junction bases: 8. This CDR3 region has 16 residues. The CDR3, as DNA: TGTGCCAGCAGCGTAGAGGCGACAGGGGCAGGTTCACCCCTCCACTTT. Translated, it gives CASSVEATGAGSPLHF.

The chain uses TRBV5-8 and TRBJ2-2; D is undetermined. Deletions cut 1 base from V and 3 bases from J, with 7 bases between. This CDR3 contains 14 residues. Germline V CDR1 and CDR2: SGHTS, YDEGEE. CDR3 sequence: CASSLWWDTGELFF. For the CDR3, the DNA is TGTGCCAGCAGCTTGTGGTGGGACACCGGGGAGCTGTTTTTT.

The chain couples TRBV5-1 to TRBJ2-2; possibly TRBD2 for D (5 bases). CDR1 is SGHRS and CDR2 is YFSETQ in the germline V gene. The CDR3 runs 14 residues. The V and J ends lost 1 base and 2 bases respectively, with 6 bases between them. The CDR3 DNA follows: TGCGCCAGCAGCTTGACTAGAAACACCGGGGAGCTGTTTTTT. It specifies CASSLTRNTGELFF.

The chain couples TRBV2 to TRBJ2-2; the match to TRBD2 covers 8 bases. Trimming cost V 11 bases and J 4 bases; bases outside gene matches: 12. The CDR3 consists of 15 residues. The germline gives CDR1 SNHLY, CDR2 FYNNEI. CDR3 bases: TGTGCCTGCCCGGGGGGGGTTGAGAGCACCGGGGAGCTGTTTTTT. Translating it yields CACPGGVESTGELFF.

This clone was observed once. This chain uses TRBV29-1 with TRBJ2-7, with D possibly being TRBD1 or TRBD2 (5 bases each). The germline CDR1 and CDR2 sequences are SQVTM and ANQGSEA. V was shortened by 3 bases and J by 4 bases, with 16 bases between the two germline ends. The CDR3 contains 14 residues. The CDR3 region is CSVEKGTGFYEQYF. The DNA for the CDR3 is TGCAGCGTTGAGAAAGGGACGGGGTTTTACGAGCAGTACTTC.

The chain couples TRBV5-1 to TRBJ2-5; 9 bases line up with TRBD1. From germline, CDR1 is SGHRS and CDR2 YFSETQ. The CDR3 sequence is 16 residues long. Trimming took 2 bases from V and 3 from J; bases not matched to a gene: 8. The CDR3 region has the DNA TGCGCCAGCAGCTTCGGTTCCGGGACAGGGAAAGAGACCCAGTACTTC. It codes for CASSFGSGTGKETQYF. Based on the CDR3 plus reference TRBV5-1 and TRBJ2-5, the full variable domain is KAGVTQTPRYLIKTRGQQVTLSCSPISGHRSVSWYQQTPGQGLQFLFEYFSETQRNKGNFPGRFSGRQFSNSRSEMNVSTLELGDSALYLCASSFGSGTGKETQYFGPGTRLLVL.

V and J are TRBV18 and TRBJ1-1; D is unclear. Trimming took 5 bases from V and 5 from J, leaving 9 bases between them. The CDR3 is made up of 12 amino acids. Looked up from germline, CDR1 is KGHSH and CDR2 is LQKENI. CDR3 nucleotide sequence: TGTGCCAGCTCATTTCCCGGGACTGAAGCTTTCTTT. Encoded protein: CASSFPGTEAFF.

This chain uses TRBV2 with TRBJ2-1, with D perhaps matching TRBD1 (6 bases). Germline values: CDR1 SNHLY, CDR2 FYNNEI. V lost 7 bases and J 5 bases, leaving 12 bases between the germline ends. This CDR3 comprises 13 residues. The CDR3 loop reads CASTLDSDNEQFF. Here the CDR3 DNA reads TGTGCCAGCACCCTGGACAGCGACAATGAGCAGTTCTTC.

The chain combines TRBV5-1 with TRBJ1-2; weak D call: TRBD1 (5 bases). This CDR3 region has 15 residues. Trimming stripped 0 bases from V and 2 bases from J, with 11 bases between. Germline V lookup: CDR1 SGHRS, CDR2 YFSETQ. DNA of the CDR3: TGCGCCAGCAGCTTGGGAGTGGGGACCAACTATGGCTACACCTTC. Translating it yields CASSLGVGTNYGYTF.

The CDR3 sequence is CASSQMGTAGNTIYF. CDR3 nucleotide sequence: TGTGCCAGCAGCCAGATGGGGACGGCAGGAAACACCATATATTTT. V usage is TRBV11-2 and J usage is TRBJ1-3; TRBD1 might be the D (5 bases). The CDR3 totals 15 residues. The V and J ends lost 5 bases and 4 bases respectively, with 15 bases between them. CDR1 is SGHAT, CDR2 FQNNGV, per germline.

The chain joins TRBV5-4 to TRBJ2-1; 7 bases map to TRBD1. V lost 1 base, J lost 8 bases, and 3 bases stayed unmatched. Germline CDR1 and CDR2: SGHNT and YYREEE (reference sequence). The CDR3 length is 13 residues. Here the CDR3 reads CASSLRGGDEQFF. The CDR3 DNA follows: TGTGCCAGCAGCTTGAGAGGGGGCGATGAGCAGTTCTTC. Filled out from reference TRBV5-4 and TRBJ2-1, the complete variable domain reads ETGVTQSPTHLIKTRGQQVTLRCSSQSGHNTVSWYQQALGQGPQFIFQYYREEENGRGNFPPRFSGLQFPNYSSELNVNALELDDSALYLCASSLRGGDEQFFGPGTRLTVL.

The chain links TRBV4-2 to TRBJ1-4; 8 nucleotides align to TRBD1. This CDR3 comprises 14 residues. Germline CDR1 reads LGHNA; CDR2 reads YNFKEQ. V lost 3 bases to trimming and J lost 10 bases; unmatched junction nucleotides: 7. This chain's CDR3 is CASSHSTGEGKLFF. CDR3 sequence (DNA): TGTGCCAGCAGCCACTCGACAGGGGAAGGAAAACTGTTTTTT.

This chain links TRBV5-8 with TRBJ2-3, with D possibly matching TRBD2 (5 bases). Germline V gene lookup returns CDR1 SGHTS and CDR2 YDEGEE. The CDR3 is 17 residues long. The ends were cut back, 4 bases at V and 2 bases at J, with 20 bases in the middle. CDR3 nucleotides: TGTGCCAGCAGCCTGGGCCAGGACTCTCTCTTCACAGATACGCAGTATTTT. It codes for CASSLGQDSLFTDTQYF.

This clone was counted only a few times. The rearrangement links TRBV5-6 to TRBJ1-1, with a weak D call TRBD1 (6 bases). V gave up 5 bases and J gave up 1 base, with 15 bases separating them. The germline CDR1 and CDR2 sequences are SGHDT and YYEEEE. There are 15 residues in the CDR3. The CDR3 loop is CASSYDPGQNTEAFF. In DNA form, the CDR3 reads TGTGCCAGCAGTTATGACCCGGGACAGAACACTGAAGCTTTCTTT. Complete variable domain (other parts from reference TRBV5-6 and TRBJ1-1): DAGVTQSPTHLIKTRGQQVTLRCSPKSGHDTVSWYQQALGQGPQFIFQYYEEEERQRGNFPDRFSGHQFPNYSSELNVNALLLGDSALYLCASSYDPGQNTEAFFGQGTRLTVV.

The rearrangement links TRBV18 to TRBJ2-5; possible D gene TRBD2, 6 bases. Deletions cut 5 bases from V and 5 bases from J, with 18 bases between. The CDR3 covers 15 residues. Looked up from germline, CDR1 is KGHSH and CDR2 is LQKENI. The DNA of the CDR3 is TGTGCCAGCTCAGCGCGGGGTCCCCCATCGGAGACCCAGTACTTC. Translating gives CASSARGPPSETQYF.

The rearrangement uses TRBV29-1 and TRBJ1-4; no clear D gene. V lost 7 bases, J lost 7 bases, and 13 bases lay in between. The germline gives CDR1 SQVTM, CDR2 ANQGSEA. The CDR3 is 12 amino acids. CDR3 region: CSAREMGEKLFF. The CDR3 coding sequence is TGCAGCGCCCGCGAGATGGGTGAAAAACTGTTTTTT.

The rearrangement joins TRBV4-2 to TRBJ2-1, with 10 bases aligning to TRBD2. The germline CDR1 and CDR2 sequences are LGHNA and YNFKEQ. The trim removed 2 bases at V and 4 bases at J, leaving 2 bases unmatched. The CDR3 extends over 15 amino acids. DNA of the CDR3: TGTGCCAGCAGCCAACTAGCGGGGGAATACAATGAGCAGTTCTTC. Amino acids: CASSQLAGEYNEQFF.

This sequence joins TRBV13 and TRBJ1-6; D is uncertain. CDR3 length: 13 residues. Per germline, CDR1 PRHDT and CDR2 FYEKMQ (reference sequence). V lost 6 bases and J lost 8, with 11 bases in between. CDR3 loop: CASREQRDSPLHF. The CDR3 DNA reads TGTGCCAGCAGAGAGCAGAGGGATTCACCCCTCCACTTT.